These 22 T cell receptor beta chains originate from one sample sequenced in a study of blood T cell repertoires in COVID-19. This table comes from immunoSEQ multiplex PCR, and its TCRdb copy is limited to in-frame clones, with some not included. Counted here are some 190,000 clones, approximately 80% occurring once; the ten biggest clones make up approximately 15%. The material sequenced was PBMCs or T cells enriched from blood (not recorded which). These receptors were obtained from a man between 60 and 75 years old who had been exposed to COVID-19.

The chain links TRBV2 to TRBJ2-7; D is possibly TRBD1 (6 bases). The CDR3 has 13 amino acids. Per the germline V gene, CDR1 is SNHLY and CDR2 is FYNNEI. Trimming left V 4 bases short and J 7 bases short, with 14 bases between. The CDR3 region is CASSAQGLGEQYF. CDR3 DNA: TGTGCCAGCAGTGCGCAGGGGCTTGGGGAGCAGTACTTC.

The chain is built from TRBV7-8 and TRBJ2-1, with TRBD2 identical over 10 bases. J was trimmed by 6 bases and V by 8 bases; bases with no gene match: 7. CDR1 is SGHVS, CDR2 FQNEAQ, per germline. This CDR3 has 14 amino acids. The CDR3 DNA reads as TGTGCCAGCGTTGGGACTAGCGTATCCAATGAGCAGTTCTTC. It translates to CASVGTSVSNEQFF.

Only one count was recorded for this clone. The genes are TRBV19 and TRBJ2-1, with 12 bases fitting TRBD1. There are 15 residues in the CDR3. Germline V CDR1 and CDR2: LNHDA, SQIVND (reference sequence). V lost 6 bases to trimming and J lost 7 bases; unmatched junction nucleotides: 7. The CDR3 DNA is TGTGCCAGTAGAGCCGGGACAGGGGGCTGGAATGAGCAGTTCTTC. This gives the protein CASRAGTGGWNEQFF.

This chain joins TRBV30 and TRBJ2-7; no firm D call. Trimming removed 4 bases at V and 0 bases at J, with 7 bases between. The CDR3 runs to 12 residues. Germline assignment: CDR1 GTSNPN and CDR2 SVGIG (reference sequence). The chain's CDR3 is CAWTGRSYEQYF. The CDR3 DNA sequence: TGTGCCTGGACAGGCCGCTCCTACGAGCAGTACTTC. Drawing the rest from reference TRBV30 and TRBJ2-7, the complete variable domain is SQTIHQWPATLVQPVGSPLSLECTVEGTSNPNLYWYRQAAGRGLQLLFYSVGIGQISSEVPQNLSASRPQDRQFILSSKKLLLSDSGFYLCAWTGRSYEQYFGPGTRLTVT.

The chain recombines TRBV11-1 with TRBJ2-4; tentative D call: TRBD2 (5 bases). There are 13 residues in the CDR3. Germline CDR1 reads SGHAT; CDR2 reads FQDESV (reference sequence). The V end was cut by 0 bases, the J end by 12 bases, with 12 bases between. The CDR3 DNA reads as TGTGCCAGCAGCTTAGCGTTGAGGGTCAATCAGTACTTC. As protein: CASSLALRVNQYF.

This clone was observed a single time. This chain connects TRBV3-1 (or the pseudogene TRBV3-2) to TRBJ2-5; 9 bases align to TRBD2. The junction had 6 bases not matched to a gene; V was cut back by 2 bases and J by 2 bases. Looked up from germline, CDR1 is LGHDT and CDR2 is YNNKEL (reference sequence). This CDR3 has 16 residues. Written as DNA, the CDR3 is TGTGCCAGCAGCCAACCTCCTAGCGGGGTGCAAGAGACCCAGTACTTC. This sequence encodes CASSQPPSGVQETQYF.

The chain has TRBV5-4 and TRBJ1-1; 9 positions match TRBD1. V was clipped by 2 bases and J by 10 bases; unmatched bases: 9. The germline gives CDR1 SGHNT, CDR2 YYREEE (reference sequence). This CDR3 has 14 residues. This CDR3 reads CASSLGQGRIGAFF. The CDR3, as DNA: TGTGCCAGCAGCTTAGGACAGGGGCGAATCGGAGCTTTCTTT.

This clone was seen a handful of times. V gene TRBV19 combines with J gene TRBJ2-7; tentative D call: TRBD2 (6 bases). The V gene lost 3 bases and the J gene lost 3 bases, with 12 bases spanning the gap. The CDR3 covers 14 residues. CDR1 is LNHDA and CDR2 is SQIVND in the germline V gene (reference sequence). CDR3 in amino acids: CASSIGRGNYEQYF. The CDR3 coding sequence is TGTGCCAGTAGTATTGGACGGGGGAACTACGAGCAGTACTTC. The full variable domain, completed using reference TRBV19 and TRBJ2-7, is DGGITQSPKYLFRKEGQNVTLSCEQNLNHDAMYWYRQDPGQGLRLIYYSQIVNDFQKGDIAEGYSVSREKKESFPLTVTSAQKNPTAFYLCASSIGRGNYEQYFGPGTRLTVT.

The CDR3 nucleotides read TGTGCCAGCAGCTTAGTGCGGACTAGCGGCACCATTCCGTACTTC. Its protein is CASSLVRTSGTIPYF. The rearrangement uses TRBV7-2 and TRBJ2-7; TRBD2 agrees at 10 bases. This CDR3 is 15 amino acids long. V was pared by 1 base and J by 12 bases, with 12 bases of the junction left unmatched. Germline lookup yields CDR1 SGHTA and CDR2 FQGNSA.

The chain recombines TRBV28 with TRBJ2-4; 9 bases map to TRBD1. Germline CDR1 is MDHEN and CDR2 is SYDVKM. This CDR3 spans 13 amino acids. J was trimmed by 7 bases and V by 8 bases; bases with no gene match: 6. In DNA form, the CDR3 reads TGTGCCAGCGTAACAGGGGGCCGGAACATTCAGTACTTC. Translation: CASVTGGRNIQYF.

The rearrangement links TRBV29-1 to TRBJ1-3, with 9 bases lining up with TRBD1. The trim removed 7 bases at V and 4 bases at J, leaving 2 bases unmatched. The CDR3 is made up of 12 amino acids. Germline CDR1 is SQVTM and CDR2 is ANQGSEA. CDR3 sequence: CSATGGGNTIYF. CDR3 DNA: TGCAGCGCCACAGGGGGCGGAAACACCATATATTTT.

The CDR3 coding sequence is TGTGCCAGCCAGCCGGGACAGGGTGGCTATGGCTACACCTTC. Amino acids: CASQPGQGGYGYTF. The chain couples TRBV11-2 to TRBJ1-2; 9 bases align to TRBD1. Germline V gene sequence: CDR1 SGHAT, CDR2 FQNNGV. This CDR3 is 14 amino acids long. With V trimmed by 8 bases and J by 4 bases, 8 bases remained unmatched. Full variable domain (outside the CDR3, taken from reference TRBV11-2 and TRBJ1-2): EAGVAQSPRYKIIEKRQSVAFWCNPISGHATLYWYQQILGQGPKLLIQFQNNGVVDDSQLPKDRFSAERLKGVDSTLKIQPAKLEDSAVYLCASQPGQGGYGYTFGSGTRLTVV.

The rearrangement uses TRBV28 and TRBJ1-1, with TRBD1 matching over 9 bases. The CDR3 is made up of 17 amino acids. Germline CDR1 is MDHEN and CDR2 is SYDVKM. Trimming removed 1 base from V and 0 bases from J; junction bases left unmatched: 6. The CDR3 loop is CASSLLQGARMNTEAFF. In nucleotides, the CDR3 is TGTGCCAGCAGTTTATTACAGGGGGCGCGGATGAACACTGAAGCTTTCTTT. Filled out from reference TRBV28 and TRBJ1-1, the complete variable domain reads DVKVTQSSRYLVKRTGEKVFLECVQDMDHENMFWYRQDPGLGLRLIYFSYDVKMKEKGDIPEGYSVSREKKERFSLILESASTNQTSMYLCASSLLQGARMNTEAFFGQGTRLTVV.

The chain employs TRBV4-1 and TRBJ1-5, with D possibly TRBD1 on 6 matching bases. This CDR3 comprises 16 residues. Germline-derived CDR1 and CDR2 are MGHRA and YSYEKL. Trimming left V 0 bases short and J 5 bases short, with 14 bases between. For the CDR3, the DNA is TGCGCCAGCAGCCAAGATTGGACAGCATTCGATCAGCCCCAGCATTTT. It yields the protein CASSQDWTAFDQPQHF.

This rearrangement joins TRBV3-1 (or the pseudogene TRBV3-2) to TRBJ2-2; no reliable D call. From germline, CDR1 is LGHDT and CDR2 YNNKEL (reference sequence). The ends were cut back, 1 base at V and 7 bases at J, with 4 bases in the middle. CDR3 length: 12 amino acids. CDR3 nucleotides: TGTGCCAGCAGCCAAGCAAACGGGGAGCTGTTTTTT. Translation gives CASSQANGELFF.

This chain connects TRBV28 to TRBJ2-7, with 11 bases that match TRBD2. This CDR3 comprises 15 residues. From germline, CDR1 is MDHEN and CDR2 SYDVKM. The V gene end was trimmed by 6 bases and the J gene end by 2 bases; junction bases not matched to a gene: 6. The CDR3 sequence is CASRPGTSGTYEQYF. The DNA of the CDR3 is TGTGCCAGCAGACCCGGGACTAGCGGTACCTACGAGCAGTACTTC.

The chain uses TRBV5-4 and TRBJ1-1; D ambiguous. The CDR3 loop spans 13 amino acids. V was trimmed by 4 bases and J by 5 bases, leaving 12 bases between them. From germline, CDR1 is SGHNT and CDR2 YYREEE (reference sequence). CDR3 in DNA: TGTGCCAGCAGCCTCCGGGAGCTGACTGAAGCTTTCTTT. It translates to CASSLRELTEAFF. Using reference TRBV5-4 and TRBJ1-1 for the parts outside the CDR3, the full variable domain is ETGVTQSPTHLIKTRGQQVTLRCSSQSGHNTVSWYQQALGQGPQFIFQYYREEENGRGNFPPRFSGLQFPNYSSELNVNALELDDSALYLCASSLRELTEAFFGQGTRLTVV.

V is TRBV10-1 and J is TRBJ2-7; D perhaps matches TRBD2 (6 bases). Per the germline V gene, CDR1 is WNHNN and CDR2 is SYGVQD (reference sequence). V was shortened by 1 base and J by 0 bases, with 10 bases between the two germline ends. This CDR3 is built from 15 residues. DNA for the CDR3: TGCGCCAGCAGTGAGTTCCGGACTACCTCCTACGAGCAGTACTTC. Translated: CASSEFRTTSYEQYF.

The rearrangement uses TRBV27 and TRBJ1-4; D uncertain. Germline V gene lookup returns CDR1 MNHEY and CDR2 SMNVEV (reference sequence). Trimming removed 3 bases from V and 5 bases from J, with 10 bases in between. CDR3 length equals 14 residues. The DNA for the CDR3 is TGTGCCAGCAGTTTTTCGGCCGGGAATGAAAAACTGTTTTTT. As protein: CASSFSAGNEKLFF.

In this sample, this clone turned up once. The V call is TRBV6-2 or TRBV6-3, the J call TRBJ2-1, with 11 bases that match TRBD2. The CDR3 covers 17 residues. Germline assignment: CDR1 MNHEY and CDR2 SVGEGT. Losses at the gene ends were 1 base for V and 1 base for J; bases not matched to a gene: 3. The DNA of the CDR3 is TGTGCCAGCAGTTACTGGGGGACTAGCGGATCCTACAATGAGCAGTTCTTC. This sequence encodes CASSYWGTSGSYNEQFF.

The chain uses TRBV3-1 (or the pseudogene TRBV3-2) and TRBJ2-4; tentative D call: TRBD2 (6 bases). The CDR3 is made up of 14 amino acids. V gave up 4 bases and J gave up 8 bases, with 15 bases separating them. Germline V gives CDR1 LGHDT, CDR2 YNNKEL (reference sequence). CDR3 DNA sequence: TGTGCCAGCAGCCGTGGAGGGCTGGGGGACATTCAGTACTTC. Its translation is CASSRGGLGDIQYF.

As regards this clone: The identical CDR3 is also encoded by other nucleotide sequences in the sample. J is TRBJ2-7 and V is TRBV5-1, with TRBD1 matching 7 bases. This CDR3 spans 15 amino acids. Germline V lookup: CDR1 SGHRS, CDR2 YFSETQ. V trimming: 0 bases; J trimming: 2 bases; junction bases outside the gene matches: 5. CDR3 protein: CASSLVAGGPYEQYF. In nucleotides, the CDR3 is TGCGCCAGCAGCTTGGTAGCAGGGGGACCCTACGAGCAGTACTTC.